A single sample is the source of the 26 T cell receptor beta chains below, sequenced in a study of neurological immune-mediated disorders. TCRdb fed the 5' RACE reads into MiXCR, producing one record per CDR3 protein. The table records tens of thousands of distinct CDR3 sequences, over 2% of them present only once. The specimen was PBMCs. All receptors come from a man aged 45-60 years with multiple sclerosis.

This clonotype was seen many times. This chain joins TRBV12-3 or TRBV12-4 and TRBJ2-7; D is perhaps TRBD2 (6 bases). The V gene lost 7 bases and the J gene lost 1 base, with 14 bases spanning the gap. This CDR3 contains 14 residues. CDR3 DNA sequence: TGTGCCAGCACCTGGGGGGACCAGTCCTACGAGCAGTACTTC. Protein product: CASTWGDQSYEQYF.

Ten or more counts support this clonotype. Here the CDR3 DNA reads TGTGCCATCAGTGCCGGGGAGACTTACTACGAGCAGTACTTC. Protein product: CAISAGETYYEQYF. The chain carries TRBV10-3 and TRBJ2-7, with D tentatively TRBD2 (5 bases). CDR1 ENHRY and CDR2 SYGVKD come from the germline V gene. CDR3 length: 14 residues. Trimming stripped 4 bases from V and 3 bases from J, with 13 bases between.

In its sample, this clonotype was seen many times. The CDR3 sequence: CTAAGGSGTQYF. The CDR3 region has the DNA TGCACCGCGGCGGGGGGGAGCGGTACCCAGTACTTC. The chain carries TRBV20-1 and TRBJ2-5, with 9 bases lining up with TRBD2. The CDR3 is 12 residues long. CDR1 and CDR2 (germline): DFQATT, SNEGSKA (reference sequence).

Many counts were recorded for this clonotype. The chain couples TRBV2 to TRBJ2-5; a possible D gene is TRBD2 (5 bases). The ends were cut back, 8 bases at V and 1 base at J, with 14 bases in the middle. Germline loops: CDR1 SNHLY, CDR2 FYNNEI. The CDR3 is 14 residues long. The CDR3 DNA follows: TGTGCCAGCTATCGGGATTCGTTCCAAGAGACCCAGTACTTC. This encodes CASYRDSFQETQYF.

The chain joins TRBV5-1 to TRBJ1-6, with D maybe TRBD1 (5 bases). The V and J ends lost 3 bases and 7 bases respectively, with 17 bases between them. Germline assignment: CDR1 SGHRS and CDR2 YFSETQ. There are 16 residues in the CDR3. The CDR3 coding sequence is TGCGCCAGCAGCTACTACCGGGGCAGGGAGAATTCACCCCTCCACTTT. It specifies CASSYYRGRENSPLHF.

The chain is built from TRBV19 and TRBJ2-7; D gene ambiguous. The CDR3 extends over 11 amino acids. Trimming left V 4 bases short and J 6 bases short, with 7 bases between. Germline lookup yields CDR1 LNHDA and CDR2 SQIVND (reference sequence). This CDR3 is CASSKQSEQYF. The CDR3 region has the DNA TGTGCCAGTAGTAAACAGAGCGAGCAGTACTTC.

Note on this clonotype: A much bigger clone sits one base away, suggesting this may be a read error. The rearrangement joins TRBV5-6 to TRBJ2-5; maybe TRBD2 (6 bases). The CDR3 totals 14 residues. The V gene lost 4 bases and the J gene lost 2 bases, with 12 bases spanning the gap. CDR1 and CDR2 from the germline V gene are SGHDT and YYEEEE. CDR3 DNA: TGTGCCAGCAGCCACTGGCGGGGACAAGAGACCCAGTACTTC. It codes for CASSHWRGQETQYF.

This clonotype was counted at least ten times. The chain employs TRBV15 and TRBJ2-1, with a weak D call TRBD1 (6 bases). Trimming shortened V by 0 bases and J by 7 bases, and 10 bases separated the two germline ends. The CDR3 spans 14 residues. CDR1 is LNHNV, CDR2 YYDKDF, per germline (reference sequence). This CDR3 is CATSRDQGRNEQFF. CDR3 DNA: TGTGCCACCAGCAGAGATCAGGGGCGGAATGAGCAGTTCTTC.

This clonotype was detected ten times or more. This chain uses TRBV10-3 with TRBJ2-3; 12 nucleotides line up with TRBD2. The junction had 9 bases not matched to a gene; V was cut back by 4 bases and J by 1 base. Germline CDR1 is ENHRY and CDR2 is SYGVKD. This CDR3 is 18 amino acids long. CDR3 protein: CAISALLRTSGGTDTQYF. The CDR3 coding sequence is TGTGCCATCAGTGCGCTACTCAGGACTAGCGGGGGCACAGATACGCAGTATTTT.

This clonotype was detected many times. The chain is built from TRBV5-1 and TRBJ1-2, with 7 bases lining up with TRBD1. V dropped 3 bases and J dropped 3; count of bases not matched to a gene: 5. Germline V gene lookup returns CDR1 SGHRS and CDR2 YFSETQ. The CDR3 loop spans 14 amino acids. In DNA form, the CDR3 reads TGCGCCAGCAGCTCAGGACAGGCGCACTATGGCTACACCTTC. It codes for CASSSGQAHYGYTF.

This clonotype was seen at least ten times. The chain combines TRBV28 with TRBJ1-6; 8 positions match TRBD1. V lost 2 bases, J lost 10 bases, and 10 bases stayed unmatched. Germline CDR1 reads MDHEN; CDR2 reads SYDVKM. The CDR3 sequence is 16 residues long. CDR3 amino acids: CASSLSPAGGFSPLHF. Here the CDR3 DNA reads TGTGCCAGCAGTTTAAGCCCGGCAGGGGGCTTCTCACCCCTCCACTTT.

This clonotype was observed at least ten times. V and J are TRBV4-1 and TRBJ1-1; 9 bases are shared with TRBD1. CDR1 MGHRA and CDR2 YSYEKL come from the germline V gene. Trimming at V came to 4 bases and at J to 5 bases, leaving 5 bases not matched to a gene. The CDR3 spans 14 residues. The CDR3 is CASSPGDRETEAFF. For the CDR3, the DNA is TGCGCCAGCAGCCCAGGGGACAGGGAGACTGAAGCTTTCTTT.

This clonotype was detected many times. The chain recombines TRBV7-2 with TRBJ1-2; 7 bases fit TRBD1. With 5 bases clipped from V and 3 bases from J, the junction kept 9 bases outside the gene matches. The CDR3 is made up of 15 amino acids. Germline assignment: CDR1 SGHTA and CDR2 FQGNSA. The CDR3 DNA reads as TGTGCCAGCAGCCCGAGACAGGGCCTCGACTATGGCTACACCTTC. Encoded protein: CASSPRQGLDYGYTF.

This clonotype occurred many times. At one of its ends the junction is not consistent with the germline gene, which may arise from a read error. This chain uses TRBV5-6 with TRBJ1-3; no clear D gene. Germline V gene sequence: CDR1 SGHDT, CDR2 YYEEEE. This CDR3 contains 13 residues. CDR3 amino acids: CASSYTSANTIYF. CDR3 DNA: TGTGCCAGCAGCTATACGTCTGCAAACACCATATATTTT.

This clonotype was seen at least ten times. The rearrangement joins TRBV10-3 to TRBJ2-3; 11 bases agree with TRBD2. CDR3 length: 15 amino acids. After removal of 4 bases from V and 7 bases from J, the junction contained 7 bases not matched to a gene. Germline CDR1 ENHRY, CDR2 SYGVKD. DNA for the CDR3: TGTGCCATCAGTGCTTTAGCGGGGGGGCCGCATACGCAGTATTTT. Amino acids: CAISALAGGPHTQYF.

This clonotype was picked up many times. This chain joins TRBV20-1 and TRBJ2-6; D uncertain. The CDR3 has 13 amino acids. V gave up 3 bases and J gave up 0 bases, with 3 bases separating them. Germline CDR1 is DFQATT and CDR2 is SNEGSKA (reference sequence). The CDR3 here is CSARASGANVLTF. Here the CDR3 DNA reads TGCAGTGCTAGGGCCTCTGGGGCCAACGTCCTGACTTTC.

This clonotype has ten or more counts. The chain combines TRBV9 with TRBJ1-5, with D perhaps TRBD1 (6 bases). V was cut by 0 bases and J by 4 bases, with 11 bases left in between. Germline loops: CDR1 SGDLS, CDR2 YYNGEE. There are 15 residues in the CDR3. The CDR3 region has the DNA TGTGCCAGCAGCGTAGATGGGACAAATAATCAGCCCCAGCATTTT. It codes for CASSVDGTNNQPQHF. The entire variable domain, with the rest obtained from reference TRBV9 and TRBJ1-5, is as follows: DSGVTQTPKHLITATGQRVTLRCSPRSGDLSVYWYQQSLDQGLQFLIQYYNGEERAKGNILERFSAQQFPDLHSELNLSSLELGDSALYFCASSVDGTNNQPQHFGDGTRLSIL.

This clonotype was seen at least ten times. The chain links TRBV12-3 or TRBV12-4 to TRBJ2-7; 9 bases align to TRBD1. The CDR3 length is 16 residues. V shed 5 bases and J 4 bases; nucleotides not matched to a gene: 12. CDR3 loop: CASSPYGTGTNYEQYF. CDR3 in DNA: TGTGCCAGCAGTCCCTACGGGACAGGGACTAATTACGAGCAGTACTTC.

This clonotype was counted at least ten times. The rearrangement joins TRBV10-3 to TRBJ1-1, with 7 bases fitting TRBD1. Germline CDR1 is ENHRY and CDR2 is SYGVKD. The length of the CDR3 is 14 residues. J lost 5 bases, V lost 6 bases, and 9 bases had no gene match. CDR3 DNA sequence: TGTGCCATCAGCCTCAGGGGGGTAAGGACTGAAGCTTTCTTT. Its translation is CAISLRGVRTEAFF.

There are many counts of this clonotype. This may stem from a read error, because a much larger clone lies one nucleotide away. The chain carries TRBV29-1 and TRBJ2-3; D gene unclear. CDR1 is SQVTM and CDR2 is ANQGSEA in the germline V gene. The CDR3 has 12 residues. V lost 6 bases and J lost 2, with 9 bases in between. For the CDR3, the DNA is TGCAGCGTGGGAAAACTCACAGATACGCAGTATTTT. This translates into CSVGKLTDTQYF.

This clonotype was counted at least ten times. V gene TRBV27 combines with J gene TRBJ2-5; D is ambiguous. Looked up from germline, CDR1 is MNHEY and CDR2 is SMNVEV (reference sequence). The CDR3 is 13 amino acids. The V and J ends lost 6 bases and 2 bases respectively, with 10 bases between them. CDR3 residues: CASRMENQETQYF. The CDR3 coding sequence is TGTGCCAGCAGAATGGAGAATCAAGAGACCCAGTACTTC.

Ten or more counts support this clonotype. The J gene is TRBJ2-1, the V gene TRBV5-1; TRBD2 agrees at 7 bases. The CDR3 has 16 residues. The germline gives CDR1 SGHRS, CDR2 YFSETQ. V dropped 4 bases and J dropped 2; count of bases not matched to a gene: 9. The CDR3: CASSRHGGITYNEQFF. The CDR3 bases are TGCGCCAGCAGCAGGCACGGGGGGATCACCTACAATGAGCAGTTCTTC.

This clonotype was counted ten times or more. The J gene is TRBJ2-1, the V gene TRBV4-3; 9 bases agree with TRBD2. CDR1 and CDR2 (germline): LGHNA, YSLEER. The J segment lost 7 bases and the V segment lost 2 bases, leaving 9 bases of the junction unmatched. CDR3 size: 16 residues. This CDR3 is CASSQNLRGGYNEQFF. The CDR3 DNA reads as TGCGCCAGCAGCCAAAACCTGCGGGGGGGCTATAATGAGCAGTTCTTC.

This clonotype was seen ten or more times. The chain couples TRBV7-2 to TRBJ2-3; D may be TRBD1 (5 bases). CDR3 size: 14 residues. V lost 5 bases, J lost 4 bases, and 13 bases lay in between. Per germline, CDR1 SGHTA and CDR2 FQGNSA. CDR3 protein: CASSQGWGPDTQYF. The CDR3 bases are TGTGCCAGCAGCCAAGGGTGGGGCCCAGATACGCAGTATTTT.

This clonotype was counted at least ten times. This chain uses TRBV5-5 with TRBJ1-1, with D hard to call. Germline V lookup: CDR1 SGHKS, CDR2 YYEKEE (reference sequence). With 0 bases removed from V and 3 bases from J, the gap between germline ends came to 12 bases. The CDR3 spans 15 residues. For the CDR3, the DNA is TGTGCCAGCAGCTTGGCCTGGCGTTGGGACACTGAAGCTTTCTTT. The encoded protein is CASSLAWRWDTEAFF. Looking up the rest from reference TRBV5-5 and TRBJ1-1 gives the full variable domain: DAGVTQSPTHLIKTRGQQVTLRCSPISGHKSVSWYQQVLGQGPQFIFQYYEKEERGRGNFPDRFSARQFPNYSSELNVNALLLGDSALYLCASSLAWRWDTEAFFGQGTRLTVV.

This clonotype came up many times. The gene calls are TRBV2 and TRBJ2-6; unclear D gene. Deletions cut 6 bases from V and 0 bases from J, with 18 bases between. CDR1 is SNHLY and CDR2 is FYNNEI in the germline V gene. This CDR3 is built from 18 residues. The CDR3 nucleotides are TGTGCCAGCAGCGGACCGGGTCAGTTGAGCTCTGGGGCCAACGTCCTGACTTTC. It codes for CASSGPGQLSSGANVLTF.